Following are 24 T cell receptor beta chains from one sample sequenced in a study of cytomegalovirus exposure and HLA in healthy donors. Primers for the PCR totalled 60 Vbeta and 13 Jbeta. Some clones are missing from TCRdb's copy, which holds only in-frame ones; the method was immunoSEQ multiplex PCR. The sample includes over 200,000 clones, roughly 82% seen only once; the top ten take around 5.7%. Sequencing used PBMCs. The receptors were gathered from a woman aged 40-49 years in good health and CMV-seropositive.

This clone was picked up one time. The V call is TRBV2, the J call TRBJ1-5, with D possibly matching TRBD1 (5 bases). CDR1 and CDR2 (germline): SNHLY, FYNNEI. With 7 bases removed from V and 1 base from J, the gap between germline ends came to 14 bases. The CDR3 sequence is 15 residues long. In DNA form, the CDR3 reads TGTGCCAGCACCTCAGACAGTGGCAGCAATCAGCCCCAGCATTTT. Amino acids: CASTSDSGSNQPQHF.

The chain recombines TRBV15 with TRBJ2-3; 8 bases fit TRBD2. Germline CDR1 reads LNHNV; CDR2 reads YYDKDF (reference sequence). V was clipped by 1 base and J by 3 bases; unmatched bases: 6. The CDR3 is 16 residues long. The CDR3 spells CATSRASAGGTDTQYF. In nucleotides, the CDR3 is TGTGCCACCAGCAGAGCTTCGGCGGGAGGAACAGATACGCAGTATTTT. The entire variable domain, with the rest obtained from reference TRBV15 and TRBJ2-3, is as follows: DAMVIQNPRYQVTQFGKPVTLSCSQTLNHNVMYWYQQKSSQAPKLLFHYYDKDFNNEADTPDNFQSRRPNTSFCFLDIRSPGLGDTAMYLCATSRASAGGTDTQYFGPGTRLTVL.

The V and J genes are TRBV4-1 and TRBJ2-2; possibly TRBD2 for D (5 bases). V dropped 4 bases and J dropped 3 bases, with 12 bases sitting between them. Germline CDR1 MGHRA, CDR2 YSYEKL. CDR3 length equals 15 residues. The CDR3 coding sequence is TGCGCCAGCAGCCCACCCGGGAAGGACACCGGGGAGCTGTTTTTT. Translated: CASSPPGKDTGELFF.

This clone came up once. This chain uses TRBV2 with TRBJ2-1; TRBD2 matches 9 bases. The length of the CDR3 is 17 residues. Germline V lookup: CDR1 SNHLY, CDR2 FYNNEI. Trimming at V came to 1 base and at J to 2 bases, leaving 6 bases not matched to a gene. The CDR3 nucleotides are TGTGCCAGCAGTGAAGAGGAAGGCGGGGGGGCCTACAATGAGCAGTTCTTC. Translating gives CASSEEEGGGAYNEQFF.

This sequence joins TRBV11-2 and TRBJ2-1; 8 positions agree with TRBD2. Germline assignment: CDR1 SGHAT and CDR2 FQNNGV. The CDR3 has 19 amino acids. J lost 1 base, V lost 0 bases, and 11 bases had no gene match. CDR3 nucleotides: TGTGCCAGCAGCTTAGAGTCCTCTTTAGCGGGAACTTCCTACAATGAGCAGTTCTTC. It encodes CASSLESSLAGTSYNEQFF.

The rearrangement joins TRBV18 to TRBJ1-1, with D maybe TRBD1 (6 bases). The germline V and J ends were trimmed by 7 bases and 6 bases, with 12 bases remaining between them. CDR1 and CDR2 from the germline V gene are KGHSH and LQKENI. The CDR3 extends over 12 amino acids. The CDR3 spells CASFIGQSEAFF. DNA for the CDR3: TGTGCCAGCTTTATCGGACAGTCTGAAGCTTTCTTT.

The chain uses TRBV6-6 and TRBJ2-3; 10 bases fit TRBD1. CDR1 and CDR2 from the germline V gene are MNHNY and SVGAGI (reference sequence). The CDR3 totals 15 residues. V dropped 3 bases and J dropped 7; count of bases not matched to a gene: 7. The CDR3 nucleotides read TGTGCCAGCAGTTATGGGACAGGGGAATTCTATACGCAGTATTTT. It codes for CASSYGTGEFYTQYF.

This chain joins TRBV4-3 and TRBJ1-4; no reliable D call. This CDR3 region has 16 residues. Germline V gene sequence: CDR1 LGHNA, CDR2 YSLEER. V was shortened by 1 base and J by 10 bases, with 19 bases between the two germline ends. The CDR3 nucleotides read TGCGCCAGCAGCCAAGTATTAGGAGGGTCGAGTGGAAAACTGTTTTTT. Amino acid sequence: CASSQVLGGSSGKLFF.

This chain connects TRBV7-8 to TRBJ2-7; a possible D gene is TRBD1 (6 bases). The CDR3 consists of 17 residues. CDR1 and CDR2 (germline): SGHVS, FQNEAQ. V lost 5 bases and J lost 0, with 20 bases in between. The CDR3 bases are TGTGCCAGCAGCCTTGGACAGTCGAGAAGTAGCTCCTACGAGCAGTACTTC. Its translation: CASSLGQSRSSSYEQYF.

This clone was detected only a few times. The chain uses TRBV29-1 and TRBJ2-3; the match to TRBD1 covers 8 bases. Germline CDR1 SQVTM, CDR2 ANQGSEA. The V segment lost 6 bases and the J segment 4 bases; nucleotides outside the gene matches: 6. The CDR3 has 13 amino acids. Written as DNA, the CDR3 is TGCAGCGTAAGACAGGGGATCGCAGATACGCAGTATTTT. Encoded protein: CSVRQGIADTQYF.

The CDR3 DNA follows: TGCGCCAGCAGCCGGGAAACGGGGGGAACCGGGGAGCTGTTTTTT. It codes for CASSRETGGTGELFF. The genes are TRBV5-1 and TRBJ2-2, with TRBD2 matching 7 bases. Germline CDR1 and CDR2: SGHRS and YFSETQ. Germline trimming cut 4 bases from V and 5 bases from J; bases unmatched to any gene: 8. This CDR3 has 15 residues.

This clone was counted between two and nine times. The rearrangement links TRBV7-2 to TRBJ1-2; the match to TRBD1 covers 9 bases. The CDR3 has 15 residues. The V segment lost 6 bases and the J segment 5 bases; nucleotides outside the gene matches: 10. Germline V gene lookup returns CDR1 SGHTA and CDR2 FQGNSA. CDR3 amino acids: CASRPRTGGGYGYTF. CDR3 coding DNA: TGTGCCAGCAGGCCCCGAACAGGGGGCGGGTATGGCTACACCTTC. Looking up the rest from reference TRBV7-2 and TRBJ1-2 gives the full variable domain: GAGVSQSPSNKVTEKGKDVELRCDPISGHTALYWYRQSLGQGLEFLIYFQGNSAPDKSGLPSDRFSAERTGGSVSTLTIQRTQQEDSAVYLCASRPRTGGGYGYTFGSGTRLTVV.

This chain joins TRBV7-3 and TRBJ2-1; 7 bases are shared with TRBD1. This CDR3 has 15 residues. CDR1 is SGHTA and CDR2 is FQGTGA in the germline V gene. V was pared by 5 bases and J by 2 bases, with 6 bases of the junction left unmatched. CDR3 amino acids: CASSPWDRPYNEQFF. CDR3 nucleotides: TGTGCCAGCAGCCCCTGGGACAGACCCTACAATGAGCAGTTCTTC. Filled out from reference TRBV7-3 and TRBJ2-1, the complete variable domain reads GAGVSQTPSNKVTEKGKYVELRCDPISGHTALYWYRQSLGQGPEFLIYFQGTGAADDSGLPNDRFFAVRPEGSVSTLKIQRTERGDSAVYLCASSPWDRPYNEQFFGPGTRLTVL.

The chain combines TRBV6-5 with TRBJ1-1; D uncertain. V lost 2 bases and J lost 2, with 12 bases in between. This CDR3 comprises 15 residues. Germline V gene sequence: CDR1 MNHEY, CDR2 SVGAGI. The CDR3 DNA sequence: TGTGCCAGCAGTTACAGTTCGGTAAGAAACACTGAAGCTTTCTTT. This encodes CASSYSSVRNTEAFF.

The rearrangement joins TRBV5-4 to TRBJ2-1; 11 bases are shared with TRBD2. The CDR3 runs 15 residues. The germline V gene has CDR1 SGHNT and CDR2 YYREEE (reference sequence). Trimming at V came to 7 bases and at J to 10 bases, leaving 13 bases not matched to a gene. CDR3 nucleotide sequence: TGTGCCAGCGGGATGACTAGCGGGGCCCCCCAGGAGCAGTTCTTC. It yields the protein CASGMTSGAPQEQFF.

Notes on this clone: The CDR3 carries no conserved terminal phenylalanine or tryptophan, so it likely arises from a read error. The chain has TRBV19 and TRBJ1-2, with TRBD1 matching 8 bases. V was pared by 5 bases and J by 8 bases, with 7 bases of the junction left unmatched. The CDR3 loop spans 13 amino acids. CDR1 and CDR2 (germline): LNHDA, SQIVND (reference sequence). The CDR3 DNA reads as TGTGCCAGTAGTGGTCGACAGGGGCAAGGCTACACCATC. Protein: CASSGRQGQGYTI.

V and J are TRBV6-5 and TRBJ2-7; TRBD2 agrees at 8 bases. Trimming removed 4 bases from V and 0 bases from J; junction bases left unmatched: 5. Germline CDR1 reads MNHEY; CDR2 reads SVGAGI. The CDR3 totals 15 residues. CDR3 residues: CASSSLAVSSYEQYF. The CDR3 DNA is TGTGCCAGCAGTTCACTAGCGGTAAGCTCCTACGAGCAGTACTTC.

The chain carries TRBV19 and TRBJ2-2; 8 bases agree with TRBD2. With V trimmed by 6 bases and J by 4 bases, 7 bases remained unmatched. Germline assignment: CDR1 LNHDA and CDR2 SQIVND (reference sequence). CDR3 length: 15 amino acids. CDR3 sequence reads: CASRSLAGFTGELFF. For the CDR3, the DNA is TGTGCCAGTAGGTCCCTAGCGGGTTTCACCGGGGAGCTGTTTTTT.

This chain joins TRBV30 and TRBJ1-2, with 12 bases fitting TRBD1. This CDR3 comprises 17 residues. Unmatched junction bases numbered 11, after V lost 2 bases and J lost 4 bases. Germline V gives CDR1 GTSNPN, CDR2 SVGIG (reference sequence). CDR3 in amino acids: CAWSFQGQGALGYGYTF. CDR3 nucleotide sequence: TGTGCCTGGAGTTTCCAGGGACAGGGGGCGCTGGGCTATGGCTACACCTTC.

The CDR3 region is CAWTPGTGLEQYF. Here the CDR3 DNA reads TGTGCCTGGACTCCCGGGACAGGACTCGAGCAGTACTTC. This chain connects TRBV30 to TRBJ2-7; 8 nucleotides agree with TRBD1. The V segment lost 4 bases and the J segment 6 bases; nucleotides outside the gene matches: 8. This CDR3 is 13 amino acids long. Germline CDR1 reads GTSNPN; CDR2 reads SVGIG (reference sequence).

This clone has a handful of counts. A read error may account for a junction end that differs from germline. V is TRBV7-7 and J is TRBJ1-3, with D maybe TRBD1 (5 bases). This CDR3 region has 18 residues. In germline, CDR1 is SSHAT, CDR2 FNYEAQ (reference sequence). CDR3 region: CASSLGIQGPSSGNTIYF. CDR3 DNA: TGTGCTAGCAGCTTAGGGATCCAGGGCCCTAGCTCTGGAAACACCATATATTTT.

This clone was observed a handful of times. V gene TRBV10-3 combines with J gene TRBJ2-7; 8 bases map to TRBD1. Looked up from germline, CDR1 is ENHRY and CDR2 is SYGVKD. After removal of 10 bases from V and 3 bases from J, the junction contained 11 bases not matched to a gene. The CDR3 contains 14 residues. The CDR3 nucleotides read TGTGCCAACTCACCGGGACAGGAGAACTACGAGCAGTACTTC. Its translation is CANSPGQENYEQYF.

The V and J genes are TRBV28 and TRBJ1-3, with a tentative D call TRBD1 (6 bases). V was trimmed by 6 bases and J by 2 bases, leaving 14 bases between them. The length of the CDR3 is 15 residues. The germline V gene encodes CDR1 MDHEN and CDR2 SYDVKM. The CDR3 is CASRTGQSPGNTIYF. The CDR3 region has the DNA TGTGCCAGCAGAACGGGACAATCCCCTGGAAACACCATATATTTT.

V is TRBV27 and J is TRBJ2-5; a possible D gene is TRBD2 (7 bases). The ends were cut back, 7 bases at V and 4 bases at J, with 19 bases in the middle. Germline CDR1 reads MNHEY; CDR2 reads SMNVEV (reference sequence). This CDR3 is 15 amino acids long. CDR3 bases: TGTGCCAGCACTTCGGGGAGCCGGGGGGCAGAGACCCAGTACTTC. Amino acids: CASTSGSRGAETQYF.